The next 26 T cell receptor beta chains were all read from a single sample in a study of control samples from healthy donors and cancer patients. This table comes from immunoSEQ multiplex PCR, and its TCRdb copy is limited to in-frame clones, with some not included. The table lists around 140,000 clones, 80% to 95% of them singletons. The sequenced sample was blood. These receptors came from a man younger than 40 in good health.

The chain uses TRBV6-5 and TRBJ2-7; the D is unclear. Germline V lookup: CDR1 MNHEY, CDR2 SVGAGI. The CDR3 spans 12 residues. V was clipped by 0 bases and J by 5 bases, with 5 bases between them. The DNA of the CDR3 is TGTGCCAGCAGTTACTCAAGTGACGAGCAGTACTTC. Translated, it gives CASSYSSDEQYF.

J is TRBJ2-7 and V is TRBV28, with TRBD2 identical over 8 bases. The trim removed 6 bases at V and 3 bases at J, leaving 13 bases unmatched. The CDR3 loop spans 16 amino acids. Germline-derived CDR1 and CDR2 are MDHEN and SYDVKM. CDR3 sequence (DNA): TGTGCCAGCAGATCCTCGGGGGGGAAAAGGGGCTACGAGCAGTACTTC. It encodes CASRSSGGKRGYEQYF.

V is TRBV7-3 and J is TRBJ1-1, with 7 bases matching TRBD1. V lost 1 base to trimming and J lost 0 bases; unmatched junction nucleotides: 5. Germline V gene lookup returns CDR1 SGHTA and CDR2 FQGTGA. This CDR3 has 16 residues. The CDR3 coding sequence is TGTGCCAGCAGCTTAAACGGGGGGACAGTGAACACTGAAGCTTTCTTT. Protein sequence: CASSLNGGTVNTEAFF.

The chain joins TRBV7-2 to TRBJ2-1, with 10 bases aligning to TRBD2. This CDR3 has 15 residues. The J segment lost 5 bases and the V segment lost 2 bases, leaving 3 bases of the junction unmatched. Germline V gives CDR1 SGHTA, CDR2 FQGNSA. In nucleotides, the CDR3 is TGTGCCAGCAGCTTAACAGCGGGGGGGGACAATGAGCAGTTCTTC. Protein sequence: CASSLTAGGDNEQFF.

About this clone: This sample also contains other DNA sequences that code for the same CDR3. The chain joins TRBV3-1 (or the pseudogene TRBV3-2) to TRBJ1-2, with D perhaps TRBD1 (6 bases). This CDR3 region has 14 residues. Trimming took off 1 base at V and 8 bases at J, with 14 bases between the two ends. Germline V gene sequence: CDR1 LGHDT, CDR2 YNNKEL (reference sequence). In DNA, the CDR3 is TGTGCCAGCAGCCAAGCCGGGGGGGCTCGGGGCTACACCTTC. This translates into CASSQAGGARGYTF.

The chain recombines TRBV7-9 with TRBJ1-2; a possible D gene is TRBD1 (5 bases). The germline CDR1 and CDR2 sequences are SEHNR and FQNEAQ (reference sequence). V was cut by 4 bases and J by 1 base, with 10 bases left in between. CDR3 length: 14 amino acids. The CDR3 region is CASSSRQYNYGYTF. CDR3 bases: TGTGCCAGCAGCTCTAGACAGTATAACTATGGCTACACCTTC.

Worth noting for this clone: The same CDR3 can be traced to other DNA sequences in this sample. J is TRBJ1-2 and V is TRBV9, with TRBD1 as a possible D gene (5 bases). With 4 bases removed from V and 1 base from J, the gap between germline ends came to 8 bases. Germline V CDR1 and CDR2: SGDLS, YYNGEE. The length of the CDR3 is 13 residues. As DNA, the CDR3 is TGTGCCAGCAGCACGGGGGGTAACTATGGCTACACCTTC. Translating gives CASSTGGNYGYTF.

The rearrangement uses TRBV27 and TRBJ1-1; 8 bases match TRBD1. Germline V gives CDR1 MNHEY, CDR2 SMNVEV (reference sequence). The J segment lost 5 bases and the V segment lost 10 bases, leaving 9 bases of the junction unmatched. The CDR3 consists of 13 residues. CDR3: CATLGQGGTEAFF. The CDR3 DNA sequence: TGTGCCACCCTCGGACAGGGAGGGACTGAAGCTTTCTTT.

The CDR3 is CASSKGPSGNTIYF. In DNA form, the CDR3 reads TGTGCCAGTAGTAAGGGACCTTCTGGAAACACCATATATTTT. The rearrangement joins TRBV19 to TRBJ1-3; a possible D gene is TRBD1 (5 bases). V lost 4 bases and J 1 base, leaving 8 bases between the germline ends. This CDR3 has 14 residues. Germline V gives CDR1 LNHDA, CDR2 SQIVND (reference sequence).

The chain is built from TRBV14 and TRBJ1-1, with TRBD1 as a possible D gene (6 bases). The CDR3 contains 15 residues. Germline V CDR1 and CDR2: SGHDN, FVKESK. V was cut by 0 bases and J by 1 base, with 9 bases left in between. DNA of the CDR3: TGTGCCAGCAGCCAAGATACAGGGACGAACACTGAAGCTTTCTTT. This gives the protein CASSQDTGTNTEAFF.

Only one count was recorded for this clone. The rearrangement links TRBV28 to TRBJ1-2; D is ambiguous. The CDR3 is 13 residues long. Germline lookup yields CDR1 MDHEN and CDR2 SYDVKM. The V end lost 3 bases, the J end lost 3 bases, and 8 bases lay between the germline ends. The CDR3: CASSFAGDYGYTF. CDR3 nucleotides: TGTGCCAGCAGTTTTGCCGGGGACTATGGCTACACCTTC.

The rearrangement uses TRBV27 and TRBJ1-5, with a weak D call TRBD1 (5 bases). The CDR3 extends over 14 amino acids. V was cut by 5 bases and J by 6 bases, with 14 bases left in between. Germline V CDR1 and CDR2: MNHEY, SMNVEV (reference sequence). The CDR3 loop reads CASSPRQRGQPQHF. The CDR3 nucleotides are TGTGCCAGCAGTCCCCGACAGAGAGGTCAGCCCCAGCATTTT.

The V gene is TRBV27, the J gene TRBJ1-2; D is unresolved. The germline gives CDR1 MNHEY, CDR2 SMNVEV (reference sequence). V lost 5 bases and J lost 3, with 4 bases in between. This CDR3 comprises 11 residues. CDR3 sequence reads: CASSDYYGYTF. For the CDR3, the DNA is TGTGCCAGCAGTGACTACTATGGCTACACCTTC.

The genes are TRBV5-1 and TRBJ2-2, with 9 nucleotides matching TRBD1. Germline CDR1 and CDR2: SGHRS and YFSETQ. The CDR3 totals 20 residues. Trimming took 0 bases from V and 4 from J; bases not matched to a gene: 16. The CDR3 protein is CASSLAGLGTGSVGTGELFF. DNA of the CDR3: TGCGCCAGCAGCTTGGCCGGATTAGGGACAGGGTCTGTTGGCACCGGGGAGCTGTTTTTT.

CDR3 sequence (DNA): TGTGCCAGCAGTTCAGACTTAGGAGTCACAGATACGCAGTATTTT. Protein product: CASSSDLGVTDTQYF. The chain is built from TRBV6-5 and TRBJ2-3; no firm D call. The CDR3 runs 15 residues. CDR1 and CDR2 (germline): MNHEY, SVGAGI. V shed 4 bases and J shed 2 bases, with 13 bases lying between them.

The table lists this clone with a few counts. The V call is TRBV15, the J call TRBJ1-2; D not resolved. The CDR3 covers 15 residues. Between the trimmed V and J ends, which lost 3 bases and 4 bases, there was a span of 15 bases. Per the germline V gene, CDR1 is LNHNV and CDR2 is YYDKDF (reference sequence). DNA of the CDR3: TGTGCCACCAGCAGGATCCTGAGCGACCTCTATGGCTACACCTTC. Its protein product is CATSRILSDLYGYTF.

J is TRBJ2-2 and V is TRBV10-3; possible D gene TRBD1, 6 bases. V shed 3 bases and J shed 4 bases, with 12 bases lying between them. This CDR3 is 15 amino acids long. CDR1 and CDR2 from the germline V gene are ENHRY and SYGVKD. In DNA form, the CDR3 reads TGTGCCATCAGTGATAGGGGGTCGATCACCGGGGAGCTGTTTTTT. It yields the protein CAISDRGSITGELFF.

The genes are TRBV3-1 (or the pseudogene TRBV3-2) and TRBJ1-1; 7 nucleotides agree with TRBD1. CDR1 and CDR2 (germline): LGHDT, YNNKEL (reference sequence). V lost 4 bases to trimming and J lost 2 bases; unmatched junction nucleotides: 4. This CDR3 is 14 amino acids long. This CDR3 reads CASSLGTANTEAFF. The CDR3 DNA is TGTGCCAGCAGCCTCGGGACAGCTAACACTGAAGCTTTCTTT.

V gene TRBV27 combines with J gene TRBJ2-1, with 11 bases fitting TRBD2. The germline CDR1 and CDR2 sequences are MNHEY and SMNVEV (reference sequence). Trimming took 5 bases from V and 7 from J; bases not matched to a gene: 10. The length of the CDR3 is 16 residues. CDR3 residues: CASSPLISGGANEQFF. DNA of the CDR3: TGTGCCAGCAGTCCCCTAATTAGCGGGGGGGCTAATGAGCAGTTCTTC.

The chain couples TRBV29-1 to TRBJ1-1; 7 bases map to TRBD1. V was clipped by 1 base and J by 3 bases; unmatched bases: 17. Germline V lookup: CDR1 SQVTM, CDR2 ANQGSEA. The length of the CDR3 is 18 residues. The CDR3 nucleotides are TGCAGCGTTGAAGTGAGGTGGACAAGGGGGCGCGGGGACACTGAAGCTTTCTTT. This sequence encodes CSVEVRWTRGRGDTEAFF.

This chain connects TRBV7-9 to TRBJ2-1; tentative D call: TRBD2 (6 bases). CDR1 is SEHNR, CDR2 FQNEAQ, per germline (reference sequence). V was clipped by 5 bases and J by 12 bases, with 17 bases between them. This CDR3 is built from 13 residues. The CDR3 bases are TGTGCCAGCAGCAACCGGGACTCCTTGTCGCAGTTCTTC. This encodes CASSNRDSLSQFF. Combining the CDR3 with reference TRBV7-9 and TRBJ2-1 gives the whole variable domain DTGVSQNPRHKITKRGQNVTFRCDPISEHNRLYWYRQTLGQGPEFLTYFQNEAQLEKSRLLSDRFSAERPKGSFSTLEIQRTEQGDSAMYLCASSNRDSLSQFFGPGTRLTVL.

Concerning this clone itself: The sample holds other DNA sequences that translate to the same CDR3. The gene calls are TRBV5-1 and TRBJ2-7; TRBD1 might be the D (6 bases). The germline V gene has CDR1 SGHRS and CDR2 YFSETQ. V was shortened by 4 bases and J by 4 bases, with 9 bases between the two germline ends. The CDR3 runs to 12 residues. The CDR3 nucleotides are TGCGCCAGCAGCCTTACAGGGTACGAGCAGTACTTC. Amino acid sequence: CASSLTGYEQYF.

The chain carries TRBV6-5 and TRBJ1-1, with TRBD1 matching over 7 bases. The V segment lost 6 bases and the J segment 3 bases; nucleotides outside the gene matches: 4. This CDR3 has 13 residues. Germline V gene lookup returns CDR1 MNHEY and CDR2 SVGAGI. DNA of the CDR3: TGTGCCAGCAGACAGGGGTCGGACACTGAAGCTTTCTTT. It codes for CASRQGSDTEAFF.

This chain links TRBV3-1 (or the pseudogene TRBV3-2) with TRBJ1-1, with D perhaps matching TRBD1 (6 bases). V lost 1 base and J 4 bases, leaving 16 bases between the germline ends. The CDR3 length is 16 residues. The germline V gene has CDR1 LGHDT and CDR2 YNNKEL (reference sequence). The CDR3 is CASSQARGGLGTEAFF. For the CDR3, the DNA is TGTGCCAGCAGCCAAGCCCGAGGGGGTTTGGGCACTGAAGCTTTCTTT.

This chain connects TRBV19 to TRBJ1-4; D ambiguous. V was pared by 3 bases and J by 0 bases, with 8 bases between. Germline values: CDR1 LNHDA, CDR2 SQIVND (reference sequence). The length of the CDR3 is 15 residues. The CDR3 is CASSIALATNEKLFF. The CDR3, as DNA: TGTGCCAGTAGTATCGCGCTGGCAACTAATGAAAAACTGTTTTTT.

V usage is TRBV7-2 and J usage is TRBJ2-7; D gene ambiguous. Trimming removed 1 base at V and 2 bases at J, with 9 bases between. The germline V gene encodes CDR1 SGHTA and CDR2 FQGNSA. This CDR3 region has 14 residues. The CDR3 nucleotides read TGTGCCAGCAGCTTAGAAGGCCCCACCTACGAGCAGTACTTC. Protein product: CASSLEGPTYEQYF.